Presented here are 2 T cell receptor beta chains from one specimen sequenced in a study of shared clonotypes between healthy human individuals (dated by TCRdb to the early 2020s). The library was obtained by the immunoSEQ multiplex PCR assay. TCRdb obtained this table from immuneACCESS and retained in-frame rearrangements with V and J assigned. These tables miss some clones; where compared with another copy, unresolved V genes account for less than half of the shortfall, and the remainder is unexplained. The sample yields approximately 320,000 clones; 87% were counted once. About 16% of the sample lies in the top ten. Sequenced input: memory CD8+ T cells sorted from blood. What this sample's cell subset or site label stands for: CD45RO+ cells pooled with CCR7-negative TemRA cells. The receptors originated from a man between 18 and 35 years old in good health.

The genes are TRBV13 and TRBJ1-2; unclear D gene. The germline V gene has CDR1 PRHDT and CDR2 FYEKMQ (reference sequence). This CDR3 spans 14 amino acids. V was shortened by 2 bases and J by 1 base, with 8 bases between the two germline ends. CDR3 in DNA: TGTGCCAGCAGCTTACGAGGAAATAACTATGGCTACACCTTC. It codes for CASSLRGNNYGYTF. The full variable domain, its missing parts supplied by reference TRBV13 and TRBJ1-2, is AAGVIQSPRHLIKEKRETATLKCYPIPRHDTVYWYQQGPGQDPQFLISFYEKMQSDKGSIPDRFSAQQFSDYHSELNMSSLELGDSALYFCASSLRGNNYGYTFGSGTRLTVV.

The gene calls are TRBV5-1 and TRBJ2-1; the D gene is possibly TRBD2 (5 bases). V was trimmed by 4 bases and J by 5 bases, leaving 13 bases between them. The CDR3 has 14 residues. Germline CDR1 reads SGHRS; CDR2 reads YFSETQ. The CDR3 sequence is CASSGVAGNNEQFF. Written as DNA, the CDR3 is TGCGCCAGCAGCGGGGTAGCCGGGAACAATGAGCAGTTCTTC.